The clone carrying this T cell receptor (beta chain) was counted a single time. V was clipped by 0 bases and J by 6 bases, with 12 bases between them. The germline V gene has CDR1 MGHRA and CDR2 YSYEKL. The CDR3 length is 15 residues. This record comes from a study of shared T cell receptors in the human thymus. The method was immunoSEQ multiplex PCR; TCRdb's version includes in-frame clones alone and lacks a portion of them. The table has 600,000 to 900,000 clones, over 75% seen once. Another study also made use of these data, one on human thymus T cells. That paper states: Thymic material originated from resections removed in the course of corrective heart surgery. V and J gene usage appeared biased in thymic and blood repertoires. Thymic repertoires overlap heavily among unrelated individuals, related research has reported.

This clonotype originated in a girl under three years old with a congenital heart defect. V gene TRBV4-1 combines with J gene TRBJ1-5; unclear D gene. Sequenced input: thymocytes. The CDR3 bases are TGCGCCAGCAGCCAAGATTGGGAGAGGCGTCAGCCCCAGCATTTT. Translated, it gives CASSQDWERRQPQHF.